Shown below are 25 T cell receptor beta chains from a single sample sequenced in a study of blood T cell repertoires in COVID-19. Clones were sequenced by immunoSEQ multiplex PCR, and TCRdb holds only the in-frame ones, with some missing. The sample holds 200,000 to 250,000 clones, around 84% seen once. Material: peripheral blood. These receptors originate from a middle-aged man with acute or convalescent COVID-19.

With regard to this clone: This same CDR3 is encoded by further DNA sequences in the sample. V gene TRBV5-4 combines with J gene TRBJ2-3; D not resolved. The CDR3 loop spans 14 amino acids. Trimming took off 3 bases at V and 0 bases at J, with 8 bases between the two ends. Germline CDR1 SGHNT, CDR2 YYREEE (reference sequence). CDR3 coding DNA: TGTGCCAGCAGCTCTGGCGGAAGCACAGATACGCAGTATTTT. Translation gives CASSSGGSTDTQYF.

CDR3 residues: CASSQVLQGTYEQYF. DNA for the CDR3: TGTGCCAGCAGCCAAGTTCTACAGGGGACCTACGAGCAGTACTTC. J is TRBJ2-7 and V is TRBV3-1 (or the pseudogene TRBV3-2); 7 bases are shared with TRBD1. The CDR3 consists of 15 residues. Germline trimming cut 1 base from V and 2 bases from J; bases unmatched to any gene: 5. Germline V gene sequence: CDR1 LGHDT, CDR2 YNNKEL (reference sequence).

This rearrangement joins TRBV5-1 to TRBJ2-2; TRBD1 is a possible D gene (6 bases). This CDR3 has 15 amino acids. V was pared by 0 bases and J by 3 bases, with 9 bases between. CDR1 SGHRS and CDR2 YFSETQ come from the germline V gene. CDR3 sequence reads: CASSLGGQDTGELFF. In nucleotides, the CDR3 is TGCGCCAGCAGCTTGGGGGGACAAGACACCGGGGAGCTGTTTTTT.

The rearrangement joins TRBV20-1 to TRBJ2-3; weak D call: TRBD2 (5 bases). CDR1 is DFQATT, CDR2 SNEGSKA, per germline (reference sequence). Between the trimmed V and J ends, which lost 3 bases and 6 bases, there was a span of 19 bases. The CDR3 consists of 15 residues. CDR3 residues: CSASGPAGRRDTQYF. CDR3 nucleotides: TGCAGTGCTAGTGGCCCGGCGGGCAGGAGGGATACGCAGTATTTT.

The V gene is TRBV7-8, the J gene TRBJ1-5; TRBD1 matches 7 bases. CDR3 length: 14 residues. Germline CDR1 is SGHVS and CDR2 is FQNEAQ. The junction had 5 bases not matched to a gene; V was cut back by 5 bases and J by 4 bases. This chain's CDR3 is CASSPDRDNQPQHF. For the CDR3, the DNA is TGTGCCAGCAGCCCCGACAGGGATAATCAGCCCCAGCATTTT.

The chain couples TRBV25-1 to TRBJ2-1; possible D gene TRBD2, 5 bases. V gave up 1 base and J gave up 8 bases, with 18 bases separating them. Germline assignment: CDR1 MGHDK and CDR2 SYGVNS. The CDR3 totals 16 residues. The CDR3 DNA reads as TGTGCCAGCAGTGAATCGAGGGTAGCGCCGTCAGATGAGCAGTTCTTC. Its translation is CASSESRVAPSDEQFF.

This chain uses TRBV29-1 with TRBJ2-5; tentatively, D is TRBD2 (6 bases). With 7 bases removed from V and 1 base from J, the gap between germline ends came to 13 bases. The CDR3 sequence is 13 residues long. Looked up from germline, CDR1 is SQVTM and CDR2 is ANQGSEA. The CDR3 DNA reads as TGCAGCGGGTCCGGGGGACCCCAAGAGACCCAGTACTTC. Encoded protein: CSGSGGPQETQYF. Full variable domain (outside the CDR3, taken from reference TRBV29-1 and TRBJ2-5): SAVISQKPSRDICQRGTSLTIQCQVDSQVTMMFWYRQQPGQSLTLIATANQGSEATYESGFVIDKFPISRPNLTFSTLTVSNMSPEDSSIYLCSGSGGPQETQYFGPGTRLLVL.

Only a few counts were recorded for this clone. The chain is built from TRBV11-1 and TRBJ2-7; D uncertain. The CDR3 runs to 13 residues. V lost 1 base and J 4 bases, leaving 8 bases between the germline ends. Germline V lookup: CDR1 SGHAT, CDR2 FQDESV (reference sequence). The CDR3 spells CASSLGRRYEQYF. Here the CDR3 DNA reads TGTGCCAGCAGCTTAGGGCGGCGTTACGAGCAGTACTTC.

This clone was recorded once. Compared with germline, one end of the junction differs, possibly owing to a read error. The sample carries other DNA sequences with the same CDR3. The chain carries TRBV19 and TRBJ1-2; tentatively, D is TRBD1 (6 bases). The CDR3 runs 13 residues. Germline V gene lookup returns CDR1 LNHDA and CDR2 SQIVND (reference sequence). The CDR3: CASTPRGGLGYTF. Here the CDR3 DNA reads TGTGCTAGTACCCCCCGGGGGGGGCTTGGCTACACCTTC.

This clone came up many times. Written as DNA, the CDR3 is TGTGCCAGCAGCGTAGGGGTTGTGGCGGGCCACAATGAGCAGTTCTTC. Protein product: CASSVGVVAGHNEQFF. V gene TRBV9 combines with J gene TRBJ2-1; maybe TRBD2 (5 bases). The CDR3 runs 16 residues. Germline lookup yields CDR1 SGDLS and CDR2 YYNGEE. V lost 0 bases, J lost 5 bases, and 15 bases lay in between.

This clone has a single count. The chain uses TRBV4-1 and TRBJ1-3, with 7 bases aligning to TRBD1. V shed 0 bases and J 3 bases; nucleotides not matched to a gene: 2. CDR3 length: 15 residues. The germline V gene encodes CDR1 MGHRA and CDR2 YSYEKL. DNA for the CDR3: TGCGCCAGCAGCCAAGAGGGGACAGTTGGAAACACCATATATTTT. Its protein is CASSQEGTVGNTIYF.

The rearrangement uses TRBV20-1 and TRBJ2-7; 7 nucleotides align to TRBD1. The CDR3 runs 13 residues. Germline CDR1 is DFQATT and CDR2 is SNEGSKA (reference sequence). Trimming cost V 3 bases and J 1 base; bases outside gene matches: 3. The CDR3 nucleotides are TGCAGTGCTAGTTGGGACAGATCCTACGAGCAGTACTTC. It encodes CSASWDRSYEQYF.

This sequence joins TRBV4-1 and TRBJ2-3, with D possibly matching TRBD1 (6 bases). CDR3 length: 15 residues. With 1 base removed from V and 2 bases from J, the gap between germline ends came to 10 bases. CDR1 and CDR2 (germline): MGHRA, YSYEKL. The chain's CDR3 is CASSQGRGFTDTQYF. The DNA of the CDR3 is TGCGCCAGCAGCCAAGGCAGGGGATTCACAGATACGCAGTATTTT.

The chain recombines TRBV5-1 with TRBJ1-1; D remains unclear. This CDR3 spans 14 amino acids. Trimming removed 0 bases from V and 4 bases from J, with 10 bases in between. Per the germline V gene, CDR1 is SGHRS and CDR2 is YFSETQ. This CDR3 reads CASSLDVGSTEAFF. The CDR3 DNA reads TGCGCCAGCAGCTTGGATGTAGGGAGCACTGAAGCTTTCTTT. The full variable domain, completed using reference TRBV5-1 and TRBJ1-1, is KAGVTQTPRYLIKTRGQQVTLSCSPISGHRSVSWYQQTPGQGLQFLFEYFSETQRNKGNFPGRFSGRQFSNSRSEMNVSTLELGDSALYLCASSLDVGSTEAFFGQGTRLTVV.

The chain is built from TRBV6-4 and TRBJ2-1, with unresolved D. Trimming pared 3 bases from V and 0 bases from J, leaving 9 bases between. CDR1 and CDR2 from the germline V gene are MRHNA and SNTAGT. CDR3 length equals 15 residues. CDR3 in amino acids: CASSENAVSYNEQFF. CDR3 sequence (DNA): TGTGCCAGCAGTGAAAATGCGGTCTCCTACAATGAGCAGTTCTTC.

The chain combines TRBV18 with TRBJ1-5, with D possibly matching TRBD1 (6 bases). Trimming stripped 1 base from V and 7 bases from J, with 14 bases between. The CDR3 sequence is 15 residues long. From germline, CDR1 is KGHSH and CDR2 LQKENI. CDR3 amino acids: CASSPREGEGQPQHF. DNA for the CDR3: TGTGCCAGCTCACCACGTGAGGGGGAGGGGCAGCCCCAGCATTTT.

The chain couples TRBV5-1 to TRBJ1-1; D is ambiguous. The germline V gene has CDR1 SGHRS and CDR2 YFSETQ. V was shortened by 6 bases and J by 4 bases, with 13 bases between the two germline ends. CDR3 length: 13 residues. The CDR3 reads CASKVSWSTEAFF. In DNA, the CDR3 is TGCGCCAGCAAGGTCTCGTGGAGCACTGAAGCTTTCTTT.

This chain joins TRBV19 and TRBJ1-1; D unclear. The CDR3 covers 16 residues. The germline V gene encodes CDR1 LNHDA and CDR2 SQIVND (reference sequence). V lost 1 base and J lost 1, with 13 bases in between. The chain's CDR3 is CASSIVWPGRNTEAFF. The CDR3 coding sequence is TGTGCCAGTAGTATAGTGTGGCCGGGGAGGAACACTGAAGCTTTCTTT.

V usage is TRBV10-3 and J usage is TRBJ2-7, with TRBD1 identical over 9 bases. CDR3 size: 15 residues. Germline lookup yields CDR1 ENHRY and CDR2 SYGVKD. J gave up 3 bases and V 6 bases, and 9 bases lay outside the gene matches. The CDR3 region is CAIRGTGTPIYEQYF. In DNA form, the CDR3 reads TGTGCCATCAGGGGGACAGGGACCCCTATCTACGAGCAGTACTTC.

This chain joins TRBV6-5 and TRBJ2-5; possibly TRBD2 for D (5 bases). The CDR3 is made up of 14 amino acids. V was trimmed by 5 bases and J by 0 bases, leaving 10 bases between them. Per the germline V gene, CDR1 is MNHEY and CDR2 is SVGAGI. The CDR3 nucleotides read TGTGCCAGCAGTACGGGAACACACCAAGAGACCCAGTACTTC. Translating gives CASSTGTHQETQYF.

This clone was picked up one time. The chain carries TRBV6-5 and TRBJ1-1, with a tentative D call TRBD1 (6 bases). Germline CDR1 reads MNHEY; CDR2 reads SVGAGI. The CDR3 covers 13 residues. V was shortened by 5 bases and J by 1 base, with 8 bases between the two germline ends. CDR3 sequence reads: CASSTGQNTEAFF. In DNA, the CDR3 is TGTGCCAGCAGTACGGGACAGAACACTGAAGCTTTCTTT.

The chain is built from TRBV4-1 and TRBJ1-1; 10 bases fit TRBD1. This CDR3 has 17 amino acids. Trimming removed 5 bases from V and 1 base from J; junction bases left unmatched: 10. The germline CDR1 and CDR2 sequences are MGHRA and YSYEKL. In DNA form, the CDR3 reads TGCGCCAGCAGCTCCCGGGACAGGGGAATCTCGAACACTGAAGCTTTCTTT. Translating gives CASSSRDRGISNTEAFF.

The chain links TRBV9 to TRBJ1-2; 10 nucleotides line up with TRBD1. This CDR3 is 15 amino acids long. The germline CDR1 and CDR2 sequences are SGDLS and YYNGEE. Trimming took 4 bases from V and 0 from J; bases not matched to a gene: 3. The CDR3 DNA reads TGTGCCAGCAGCCGACAGGGGGCCTCTAACTATGGCTACACCTTC. Protein sequence: CASSRQGASNYGYTF.

The CDR3 nucleotides are TGTGCCAGCAGCCCACCGGGGGGGTCCTACAATGAGCAGTTCTTC. Encoded protein: CASSPPGGSYNEQFF. V and J are TRBV6-6 and TRBJ2-1; 8 nucleotides match TRBD2. V lost 6 bases to trimming and J lost 1 base; unmatched junction nucleotides: 5. This CDR3 is built from 15 residues. The germline V gene has CDR1 MNHNY and CDR2 SVGAGI (reference sequence).

The sample holds a few counts of this clone. The chain links TRBV3-1 (or the pseudogene TRBV3-2) to TRBJ1-6, with a tentative D call TRBD1 (6 bases). V lost 3 bases and J 0 bases, leaving 12 bases between the germline ends. The CDR3 totals 17 residues. Germline V gives CDR1 LGHDT, CDR2 YNNKEL (reference sequence). CDR3 protein: CASSQFTGSSYNSPLHF. The CDR3, as DNA: TGTGCCAGCAGCCAGTTTACAGGGAGCTCCTATAATTCACCCCTCCACTTT.